This T cell receptor beta chain was sequenced in a study of T cell responses to AZD1222 COVID-19 vaccine. Study-level points and caveats: The sample set comprised mostly white British donors with more females, and clonal diversity was possibly underestimated. CD4 TCRs covered the whole spike, strongest at regions 160-218 and 743-854.

For this clone: The target antigen is unknown.

There are 12 residues in the CDR3. Trimming removed 5 bases at V and 9 bases at J, with 11 bases between. Germline V CDR1 and CDR2: SGHVS, FQNEAQ. TCRdb's table, derived via immunoSEQ multiplex PCR, lists solely in-frame clones and lacks some. The table has some 130,000 clones, just over 85% seen once. This chain uses TRBV7-8 with TRBJ2-1, with no clear D. This TCR was sampled from an adult in good health. The sample here was peripheral blood, taken on day 0 of AZD1222 vaccination. CDR3 coding DNA: TGTGCCAGCAGCCCCCTAGAGGCTGAGCAGTTCTTC. As protein: CASSPLEAEQFF.